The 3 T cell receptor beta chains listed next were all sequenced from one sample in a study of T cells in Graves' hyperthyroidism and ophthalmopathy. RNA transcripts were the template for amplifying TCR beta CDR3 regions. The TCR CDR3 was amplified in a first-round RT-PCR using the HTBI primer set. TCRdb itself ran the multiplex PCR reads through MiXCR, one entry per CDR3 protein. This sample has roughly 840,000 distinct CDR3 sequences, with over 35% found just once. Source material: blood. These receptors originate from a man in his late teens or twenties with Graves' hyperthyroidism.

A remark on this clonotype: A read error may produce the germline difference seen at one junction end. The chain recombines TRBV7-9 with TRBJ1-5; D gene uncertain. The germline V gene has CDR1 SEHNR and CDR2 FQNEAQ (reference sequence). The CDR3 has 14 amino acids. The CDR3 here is CASSQDTDDQLQHF. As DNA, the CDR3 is TGCGCCAGCAGCCAAGATACGGACGATCAGCTCCAGCATTTT.

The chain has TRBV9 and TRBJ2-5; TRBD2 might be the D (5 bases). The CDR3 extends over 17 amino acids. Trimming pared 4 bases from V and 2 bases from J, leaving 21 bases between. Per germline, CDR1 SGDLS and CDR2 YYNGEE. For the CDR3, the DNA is TGTGCCAGCAGCCACCGGGGTATAAGGATGGGTCAAGAGACCCAGTACTTC. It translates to CASSHRGIRMGQETQYF. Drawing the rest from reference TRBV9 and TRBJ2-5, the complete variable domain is DSGVTQTPKHLITATGQRVTLRCSPRSGDLSVYWYQQSLDQGLQFLIQYYNGEERAKGNILERFSAQQFPDLHSELNLSSLELGDSALYFCASSHRGIRMGQETQYFGPGTRLLVL.

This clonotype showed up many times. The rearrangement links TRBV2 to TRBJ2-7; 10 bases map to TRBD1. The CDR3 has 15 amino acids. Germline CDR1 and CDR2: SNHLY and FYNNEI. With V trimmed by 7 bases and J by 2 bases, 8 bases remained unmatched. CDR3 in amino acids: CASIQPGQGTYEQYF. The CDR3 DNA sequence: TGTGCCAGCATTCAACCGGGACAGGGGACCTACGAGCAGTACTTC. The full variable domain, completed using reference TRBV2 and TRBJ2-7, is EPEVTQTPSHQVTQMGQEVILRCVPISNHLYFYWYRQILGQKVEFLVSFYNNEISEKSEIFDDQFSVERPDGSNFTLKIRSTKLEDSAMYFCASIQPGQGTYEQYFGPGTRLTVT.